The entry below describes one T cell receptor beta chain. Its antigen is not known. This entry comes from a study of cytomegalovirus exposure and HLA in healthy donors. The study, taken as a whole, reports: The study carried out a later analysis of TCR beta sequences. It associated around 17,000 of them with specific HLA alleles at a false discovery rate of 0.05.

V shed 5 bases, J shed 2 bases, and the junction held 8 bases outside the gene matches. Germline V gene lookup returns CDR1 SEHNR and CDR2 FQNEAQ (reference sequence). The CDR3 sequence is 15 residues long. 60 Vbeta and 13 Jbeta primers were used in PCR. The data were produced by immunoSEQ multiplex PCR, yet TCRdb's version contains in-frame clones alone and is incomplete. This sample has more than 100,000 clones, with around 80% found just once. V usage is TRBV7-9 and J usage is TRBJ2-5; 7 bases agree with TRBD2. This TCR was recovered from a man between 50 and 59 years old in good health and CMV-seronegative. Sequenced material: PBMCs. CDR3 nucleotide sequence: TGTGCCAGCAGCAAACGACTAGCCGATCAAGAGACCCAGTACTTC. It specifies CASSKRLADQETQYF.